This T cell receptor (beta chain) was found in a study of OX40 agonist ivuxolimab in advanced cancers. Study overall: A mean age of roughly 62 years, range about 20 to 90, was recorded, and over 65% were male. Earlier treatment with anti-PD-1, anti-PD-L1 or anti-CTLA-4 was permitted, and over 35% had received some.

Sequencing used immunoSEQ multiplex PCR; TCRdb keeps in-frame clones, though not all of them. In the table there are 75,000 or so clones, roughly 86% of which are singletons. The V gene's germline CDR1 is LNHDA and CDR2 SQIVND (reference sequence). The CDR3 is 14 amino acids. Deletions cut 7 bases from V and 1 base from J, with 12 bases between. Sequencing was performed on CD4+ or CD8+ T cells sorted from blood, taken in a trial of the OX40 agonist ivuxolimab. The TCR sequence derives from an adult with an advanced solid tumor such as melanoma, head and neck, liver or kidney cancer. The V and J genes are TRBV19 and TRBJ2-3, with D hard to call. The CDR3 coding sequence is TGTGCCAGTACGAAGGGTAGGGGCACAGATACGCAGTATTTT. Amino acids: CASTKGRGTDTQYF.